This entry describes one TCR beta chain. What it binds is not known. The data originate from a study of T cell responses to AZD1222 COVID-19 vaccine. V lost 0 bases and J lost 6; bases outside the gene matches: 5. CDR3 length: 15 residues. Looked up from germline, CDR1 is SGHTS and CDR2 is YDEGEE. The repertoire was sequenced with immunoSEQ multiplex PCR; TCRdb's copy has only in-frame clones and lacks some. This sample has 110,000 or so clones, with approximately 90% found just once. General study results and limits: Baseline serology detected seropositivity in only a handful of AZD1222 recipients. Donors skewed white British and female; clonal diversity was possibly underestimated.

Sample: peripheral blood, taken on day 0 of AZD1222 vaccination. The chain links TRBV5-8 to TRBJ2-1; 8 nucleotides align to TRBD2. The clonotype was recovered from an adult in good health. The CDR3 coding sequence is TGTGCCAGCAGCTTGGGTCGACTAGCGTCCAATGAGCAGTTCTTC. Translation gives CASSLGRLASNEQFF.